The rows below give T cell receptor beta chains drawn from one sample of a study of regulatory T cells in long-lasting Graves disease. In TCRdb, the multiplex PCR reads were re-called with MiXCR into one record per CDR3 protein. Of hundreds of thousands of distinct CDR3 sequences in the sample, more than 15% were seen once. The same specimen was also included in a second study, on T cells in Graves' hyperthyroidism and ophthalmopathy.

The sample here was peripheral blood mononuclear cells (PBMCs), taken at new diagnosis, from a patient treated with antithyroid drugs. These receptors originate from a man younger than 30 with Graves disease. CDR3s leave out the opening cysteine and the closing phenylalanine or tryptophan.

V	length	CDR3
TRBV28	13	ASSLRGQLNTEAF
TRBV28	14	ASTPPGARSGNTIY
TRBV20-1	12	SASEGYSGNTIY
TRBV3-1	12	ASSQGGSNQPRH
TRBV6-1	12	AGSDISGSNEQF
TRBV28	13	ASSFWDRESTEAF
TRBV6-2/TRBV6-3	12	ASNGGDSQETQY
TRBV11-2	13	ASSTAGGPGNIQY
TRBV20-1	10	SARDRENIQY
TRBV20-1	11	SAREQGGETQY
TRBV24-1	12	ATSDPRGSNEQF
TRBV7-8	13	ASSLQAYRNQPQH
TRBV28	11	ASSSGGGDEQY
TRBV5-1	14	ASSLVAGGPHETQY
TRBV20-1	11	SAYKREDYEEY
TRBV30	12	AFNRGLGDEKLF
TRBV7-2	13	ASSWGINRDTEAF
TRBV20-1	14	SAAGTGGRTNYGYT
TRBV5-1	15	ASTLIGASGSTDTQY
TRBV9	11	ASSKSGTGELF